One and the same sample provided the 2 T cell receptor beta chains below, sequenced in a study of vaccination and CD4 T cells after COVID-19. Sample time point: late sampling 161 to 241 days after vaccination in a few convalescent patients. TCRdb ran MiXCR on the PCR reads and lists one entry per CDR3 protein. The sample contains 25,000 to 30,000 distinct CDR3 sequences, over 40% of which appear only once. Specimen: CD4+ T cells from blood, collected about 7 months after SARS-CoV-2 vaccination. These receptors were obtained from a human donor who had recovered from COVID-19.

This clonotype came up a few times. An end of the junction differs from the germline gene, which may be a read error. The chain couples TRBV6-5 to TRBJ2-7; D remains unclear. CDR3 length: 11 amino acids. CDR1 is MNHEY, CDR2 SVGAGI, per germline. The CDR3 sequence is CASSHSYEQYF. The CDR3 nucleotides are TGTGCCAGCAGTCACTCCTACGAGCAGTACTTC.

The rearrangement uses TRBV30 and TRBJ1-2; D might be TRBD1 (5 bases). Trimming took off 2 bases at V and 5 bases at J, with 9 bases between the two ends. CDR1 is GTSNPN, CDR2 SVGIG, per germline (reference sequence). The CDR3 contains 12 residues. DNA of the CDR3: TGTGCCTGGAGTCGGGGGGATTATGGCTACACCTTC. This gives the protein CAWSRGDYGYTF.